Below, one T cell receptor beta chain is given with its context. Its antigen is still unknown. This sample is drawn from a study of OX40 agonist ivuxolimab in advanced cancers. Study context: Those enrolled were around 87% male, with a mean age of about 66 years and ages from about 20 to 90. Study conclusions and caveats: Low levels of normalized T-cell clonal expansion also appeared in some nonresponders.

Sequencing used immunoSEQ multiplex PCR; TCRdb keeps in-frame clones, though not all of them. The sample contains almost 45,000 clones, roughly 88% of which appear only once. From germline, CDR1 is MNHNY and CDR2 SVGAGI (reference sequence). The CDR3 is 14 residues long. Deletions cut 5 bases from V and 6 bases from J, with 15 bases between. The receptor comes from an adult with an advanced solid tumor such as melanoma, head and neck, liver or kidney cancer. The V and J genes are TRBV6-6 and TRBJ2-3; weak D call: TRBD2 (5 bases). The sample in question was CD4+ or CD8+ T cells sorted from blood, obtained in a trial of the OX40 agonist ivuxolimab. CDR3 nucleotides: TGTGCCAGCAGTCCCCCGACTGGGGAGGATACGCAGTATTTT. It specifies CASSPPTGEDTQYF.